Here is one T cell receptor beta chain with its context. Antigen: not known. This specimen belongs to a study of T cell repertoires in cytomegalovirus infection. About the research overall: Signatures in public TCR beta sequences pointed to both CMV infection and matching HLA type.

Findings of the study overall: Cumulative frequency (of public TCR beta family members) identified carriers of CMV plus the relevant HLA. HLA-C-restricted CMV clonotypes gave the most frequent clonotype in two of eight donors.

TCRdb analysed the reads with MiXCR anew, one entry per CDR3 protein. The profile shows 150,000 to 200,000 distinct CDR3 sequences, roughly 30% of them singletons. Germline V lookup: CDR1 ENHRY, CDR2 SYGVKD. The CDR3 contains 11 residues. Trimming removed 11 bases from V and 4 bases from J, with 11 bases in between. Sequenced sample: PBMCs. The sequence was collected from a human donor in good health (CMV status not recorded). Some clones in this sample may be carry-over from other donors' samples. V usage is TRBV10-3 and J usage is TRBJ2-5; D might be TRBD1 (5 bases). The CDR3 coding sequence is TGTGCCGCCTCAAGGGGAGAGACCCAGTACTTC. This gives the protein CAASRGETQYF.